This TCR beta chain originates from a study of CD8+ T cells in alopecia areata. In the study overall: Among treated patients, oral tofacitinib was administered at 5 to 10 mg twice daily.

Treatment: oral pan-JAK inhibitor, 5-10 mg twice daily. Alopecia areata patients provided lesional scalp punch biopsies and peripheral blood, both collected for the study. V gave up 0 bases and J gave up 6 bases, with 3 bases separating them. Germline V lookup: CDR1 DFQATT, CDR2 SNEGSKA (reference sequence). The CDR3 contains 11 residues. About this clone: No antigen is known for it.

Reverse transcription of extracted RNA yielded cDNA, which provided the sequencing template. Assay: immunoSEQ multiplex PCR; the TCRdb copy retains only in-frame clones and omits some. The data hold 200,000 or so clones, with about three fifths observed a single time. General study findings and limits: Whether baseline CD8+ expansion is linked to response remains uncertain, given a single nonresponder.

The J gene is TRBJ1-5, the V gene TRBV20-1; no firm D call. The clonotype originates from a human donor with alopecia areata. Source: CD4+ T cells sorted from blood, taken at week 24, from a patient treated with tofacitinib. This CDR3 reads CSAREGQPQHF. The CDR3 DNA is TGCAGTGCTAGAGAGGGTCAGCCCCAGCATTTT.